This T cell receptor beta chain was obtained from a study of blood T cell repertoires in COVID-19 (TCRdb year 2020). Turning to the overall study: Samples covering the acute and convalescent phases of COVID-19 were provided by collaborators in the United States, Italy and Spain. The prospective study material was composed of cDNA or gDNA derived from T cells, B-cell-depleted T cells, or PBMCs. Deeply sampled blood TCRbeta repertoires from subjects exposed to, actively infected with, or recovered from COVID-19 were included in the dataset. A freely available public database, intended as a resource for researchers studying the immune response to SARS-CoV-2, is where the repertoires were released. Samples were obtained from the ongoing ImmuneRACE study (first 160 participants) and from some 1,200 subjects provided by 6 global collaborators. Sample metadata almost always included a de-identified subject ID, COVID-19 status, age in years and sex. Where available, HLA class I and class II types were obtained from metadata supplied by the sample provider rather than from assay-based typing.

Each collaborating institution followed its own protocols to collect whole blood in K2EDTA tubes. For TCRbeta analysis, collaborators shipped samples in one of three forms: frozen whole blood, isolated PBMCs, or DNA extracted from either of those sample types. Trimming takes 4 bases off V and 7 bases off J; junction bases not matched to a gene: 12. The germline V gene supplies CDR1 SGDLS and CDR2 YYNGEE. The CDR3 holds 17 amino acids from the cysteine to the phenylalanine. The only DNA kept is the CDR3, 51 bases in frame from the first base. Worth noting for this clone: Its antigen is not yet known. Base qualities are not recorded, but no much larger clone differs from it by a single base.

Study-wide findings and limitations: The quantity of clinical and demographic metadata differed by source and by participant and was supplied without curation.

The immunoSEQ Assay, a bias-controlled multiplex PCR, was used to amplify TCRbeta CDR3 regions from genomic DNA. The original pipeline was this. Within the assay, amplification of reference gene primers was used to estimate how many nucleated cells each sample contained. To quantify the absolute abundance of each unique TCRbeta CDR3 rearrangement, sequence reads were collapsed and filtered. For each sample, productive Simpson clonality was calculated by taking the square root of Simpson's diversity index across productive rearrangements. Held by TCRdb, this immuneACCESS table contains in-frame sequences only and omits some clones. Under half of the omission traces to an unresolved V gene where checked; the cause of the rest is unknown. That table is the source of V, J and clone size, and D and trimming were worked out from the DNA. The table for this sample lists about 150,000 clones; approximately 87% of them were counted only once. The ten top clones hold roughly 4% of the sample.

This chain is built from TRBV9 and TRBJ2-3, with TRBD2 matching 13 junction bases. Sequencing input: peripheral blood. The TCR sequence derives from a woman aged 65 to 85 with acute or convalescent COVID-19. At the DNA level, the sequence is TGTGCCAGCAGCCCTGGGACTAGCGGGACCTCCCTCAATACGCAGTATTTT. This encodes CASSPGTSGTSLNTQYF.